These T cell receptor beta chains were read from a single sample in a study of blood T cell repertoires in COVID-19. Data came from immunoSEQ multiplex PCR; TCRdb stores just in-frame clones and leaves some out. The sample has 300,000 to 450,000 clones, more than 75% seen once; the top ten hold roughly 0.94%. The material sequenced was PBMCs or T cells enriched from blood (not recorded which). The receptors stem from a woman in her 30s who had recovered from COVID-19. Each CDR3 is given with its conserved first and last residue. The order of the fields is J gene, clone size, V gene, D gene, CDR3 protein, CDR3 DNA. D genes are given only for firm matches. Not all rows give a size; the values are once, few, many and, for expanded clones, a class.

TRBJ2-7,.,TRBV5-5,TRBD1,CASSADSGTGSYEQYF,TGTGCCAGCAGCGCGGACTCCGGGACAGGTTCCTACGAGCAGTACTTC
TRBJ1-2,.,TRBV6-4,TRBD1,CASSDPGQAPYGYTF,TGTGCCAGCAGTGACCCTGGACAGGCCCCCTATGGCTACACCTTC
TRBJ2-2,.,TRBV18,TRBD1,CASSPQGADTGELFF,TGTGCCAGCTCACCACAGGGGGCGGACACCGGGGAGCTGTTTTTT
TRBJ2-3,.,TRBV27,TRBD2,CASSNLAGGITDTQYF,TGTGCCAGCAGTAACTTAGCGGGGGGAATCACAGATACGCAGTATTTT
TRBJ1-2,.,TRBV9,TRBD1,CASSADPDRGYGYTF,TGTGCCAGCAGCGCCGACCCGGACAGGGGATATGGCTACACCTTC
TRBJ1-1,.,TRBV12-3/TRBV12-4,.,CASSFGGFEAFF,TGTGCCAGCAGTTTTGGAGGGTTTGAAGCTTTCTTT
TRBJ2-1,.,TRBV4-3,.,CASSRGRTVLDNEQFF,TGCGCCAGCAGCCGAGGGCGGACGGTGCTCGACAATGAGCAGTTCTTC
TRBJ1-1,.,TRBV12-3/TRBV12-4,.,CASSLQKNTEAFF,TGTGCCAGCAGTTTGCAGAAGAACACTGAAGCTTTCTTT
TRBJ2-7,.,TRBV2,.,CASSPSSGGVLWGEQYF,TGTGCCAGCAGTCCTTCCTCCGGCGGGGTGCTTTGGGGGGAGCAGTACTTC
TRBJ1-2,few,TRBV28,TRBD1,CASRASAGGSGGYTF,TGTGCCAGCAGGGCCTCTGCAGGGGGCAGTGGTGGCTACACCTTC
TRBJ1-4,.,TRBV4-3,.,CASSQDFGASNEKLFF,TGCGCCAGCAGCCAAGATTTTGGGGCGTCTAATGAAAAACTGTTTTTT
TRBJ1-5,.,TRBV6-5,.,CATGEVGNQPQHF,TGTGCCACCGGGGAGGTAGGCAATCAGCCCCAGCATTTT
TRBJ2-7,.,TRBV6-5,.,CASRAGPWNEQYF,TGTGCCAGCCGGGCGGGGCCCTGGAACGAGCAGTACTTC
TRBJ1-5,once,TRBV19,TRBD1,CASYGQGPQPQHF,TGTGCCAGTTATGGACAGGGGCCTCAGCCCCAGCATTTT
TRBJ1-1,few,TRBV7-8,.,CASSLIGGRNTEAFF,TGTGCCAGCAGCTTAATCGGGGGACGGAACACTGAAGCTTTCTTT
TRBJ1-5,.,TRBV6-2/TRBV6-3,TRBD1,CASSYPKFGTDDQPQHF,TGTGCCAGCAGTTACCCCAAATTCGGGACAGACGATCAGCCCCAGCATTTT
TRBJ1-3,.,TRBV28,.,CASSPGGGPSGNTIYF,TGTGCCAGCAGCCCCGGGGGGGGGCCCTCTGGAAACACCATATATTTT
TRBJ1-6,.,TRBV11-2,.,CASSLSAPLHF,TGTGCCAGCAGCTTATCAGCACCCCTCCACTTT
TRBJ1-2,.,TRBV18,.,CASSFRGNDPNGYTF,TGTGCCAGCTCATTCAGGGGAAATGACCCTAACGGCTACACCTTC
TRBJ2-7,.,TRBV6-5,TRBD1,CASNVGTGGYEQYF,TGTGCCAGCAACGTGGGGACAGGGGGCTACGAGCAGTACTTC
TRBJ2-5,.,TRBV29-1,TRBD2,CSTSLAGGKETQYF,TGCAGCACCTCACTAGCGGGGGGTAAAGAGACCCAGTACTTC
TRBJ2-6,once,TRBV27,.,CASSLEAAGANVLTF,TGTGCCAGCAGTTTGGAGGCGGCTGGGGCCAACGTCCTGACTTTC
TRBJ2-5,.,TRBV4-1,TRBD2,CASSQEPTSGGLMETQYF,TGCGCCAGCAGCCAAGAGCCTACTAGCGGTGGTTTAATGGAGACCCAGTACTTC
TRBJ2-1,.,TRBV7-8,.,CATNIGGGREQFF,TGTGCCACCAATATTGGGGGCGGGCGTGAGCAGTTCTTC
TRBJ1-2,.,TRBV5-8,.,CASRPTGNYGYTF,TGTGCCAGCAGGCCAACAGGAAACTATGGCTACACCTTC
TRBJ2-2,.,TRBV12-3/TRBV12-4,.,CASSTRRKELFF,TGTGCCAGCAGCACCCGGCGGAAGGAGCTGTTTTTT
TRBJ2-5,.,TRBV25-1,.,CASSDAGAAETQYF,TGTGCCAGCAGTGATGCAGGGGCGGCGGAGACCCAGTACTTC
TRBJ1-1,.,TRBV4-2,.,CASGGDGQMGTEAFF,TGTGCCAGCGGGGGGGACGGCCAAATGGGCACTGAAGCTTTCTTT
TRBJ2-1,.,TRBV5-1,.,CASSSTRTANEQFF,TGCGCCAGCAGCTCCACCCGGACAGCTAATGAGCAGTTCTTC
TRBJ2-7,.,TRBV7-9,.,CASSFTGYYEQYF,TGTGCCAGCAGCTTCACAGGGTACTACGAGCAGTACTTC
TRBJ1-1,.,TRBV2,TRBD1,CASSVGQGVATEAFF,TGTGCCAGCAGTGTCGGACAGGGGGTCGCCACTGAAGCTTTCTTT
TRBJ2-6,.,TRBV1,.,CTSSQETGGPIFSGANVLTF,TGCACCAGCAGCCAAGAGACAGGGGGCCCTATTTTCTCTGGGGCCAACGTCCTGACTTTC
TRBJ1-1,.,TRBV19,TRBD1,CASSLAGQGVTEAFF,TGTGCCAGTAGTCTCGCCGGACAGGGGGTGACTGAAGCTTTCTTT
TRBJ2-7,.,TRBV30,TRBD2,CAWHTGTSGEEQYF,TGTGCCTGGCATACCGGGACTAGCGGGGAGGAGCAGTACTTC
TRBJ1-5,.,TRBV14,TRBD1,CASSPRTGGQPQHF,TGTGCCAGCAGCCCGAGGACAGGTGGTCAGCCCCAGCATTTT
TRBJ2-1,.,TRBV28,.,CASRELNEQFF,TGTGCCAGCAGAGAGTTGAATGAGCAGTTCTTC
TRBJ2-4,.,TRBV6-1,.,CASSETPGAGNIQYF,TGTGCCAGCAGTGAAACCCCAGGGGCAGGAAACATTCAGTACTTC
TRBJ2-7,many,TRBV14,TRBD1,CASSQDLDRVYEQYF,TGTGCCAGCAGCCAAGATTTGGACAGGGTCTACGAGCAGTACTTC
TRBJ1-3,.,TRBV30,TRBD1,CAWNPQGAAGNTIYF,TGTGCCTGGAACCCTCAGGGGGCGGCTGGAAACACCATATATTTT
TRBJ1-2,.,TRBV24-1,TRBD1,CATSDPSPGDRGSGYTF,TGTGCCACCAGTGATCCTTCCCCGGGGGACAGGGGAAGTGGCTACACCTTC
TRBJ1-1,.,TRBV18,.,CASSPSAGTLNMNTEAFF,TGTGCCAGCTCACCGTCGGCCGGGACATTAAACATGAACACTGAAGCTTTCTTT